Only a few counts were recorded for the clone carrying this T cell receptor (beta chain). This sample also contains other DNA sequences that code for the same CDR3. Extracted RNA was reverse transcribed, and the resulting cDNA served as sequencing template. Clones were read by immunoSEQ multiplex PCR, and TCRdb kept only the in-frame ones, dropping some. This table holds some 190,000 clones, roughly three fifths found once. This sample stems from a study of CD8+ T cells in alopecia areata. The treatment was: oral pan-JAK inhibitor, 5-10 mg twice daily. The ends lost 6 bases at V and 0 bases at J; junction bases unmatched: 1. Germline V gene lookup returns CDR1 SQVTM and CDR2 ANQGSEA. This CDR3 contains 13 residues.

Sequencing used CD4+ T cells sorted from blood, obtained around week 42, from a patient treated with tofacitinib. This TCR came from a human donor with alopecia areata. This chain joins TRBV29-1 and TRBJ1-5; the match to TRBD1 covers 8 bases. CDR3 sequence (DNA): TGCAGCGTCGGACAGGGTAGCAATCAGCCCCAGCATTTT. The encoded protein is CSVGQGSNQPQHF.